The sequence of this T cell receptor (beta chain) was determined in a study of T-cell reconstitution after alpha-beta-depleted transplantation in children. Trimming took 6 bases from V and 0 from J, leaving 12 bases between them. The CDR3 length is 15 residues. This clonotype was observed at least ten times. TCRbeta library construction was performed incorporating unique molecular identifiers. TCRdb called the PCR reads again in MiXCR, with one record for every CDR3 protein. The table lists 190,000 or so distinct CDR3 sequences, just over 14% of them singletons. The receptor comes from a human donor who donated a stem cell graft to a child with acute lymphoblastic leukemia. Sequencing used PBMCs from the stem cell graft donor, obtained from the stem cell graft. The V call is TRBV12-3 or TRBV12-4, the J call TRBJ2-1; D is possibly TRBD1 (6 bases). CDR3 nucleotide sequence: TGTGCCAGCAGAGTCAGGGGAACCTCCTACAATGAGCAGTTCTTC. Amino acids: CASRVRGTSYNEQFF.